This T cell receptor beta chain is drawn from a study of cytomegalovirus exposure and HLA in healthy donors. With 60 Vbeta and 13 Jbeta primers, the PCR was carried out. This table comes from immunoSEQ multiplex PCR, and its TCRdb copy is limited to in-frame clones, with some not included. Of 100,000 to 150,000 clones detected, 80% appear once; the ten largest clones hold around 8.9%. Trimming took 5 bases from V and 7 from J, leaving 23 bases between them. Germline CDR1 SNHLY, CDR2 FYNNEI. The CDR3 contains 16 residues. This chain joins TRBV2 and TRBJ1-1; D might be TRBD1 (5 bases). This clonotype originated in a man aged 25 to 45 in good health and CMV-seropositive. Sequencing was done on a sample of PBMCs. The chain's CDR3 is CASSYVTQALSDEAFF. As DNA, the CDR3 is TGTGCCAGCAGTTACGTTACACAGGCCCTGAGCGATGAAGCTTTCTTT.